Described below is a single T cell receptor beta chain sequence and its context. Its antigen is as yet unknown. CD45RA+ naive and CD45RA-negative memory subsets were separated from CD4+ cells. This entry belongs to a study of shared clonotypes between healthy human individuals. The study, taken as a whole, reports: Around 5% was the fraction of naive CD4 clonotypes found shared across a few donors.

Methods used by the authors: Junction-only sequences without quality scores came from ImmunoSEQ, so filtering differed. Clones were read by immunoSEQ multiplex PCR, and TCRdb kept only the in-frame ones, dropping some. Clonal size and the V and J genes are those of that table, whereas D and trimming came from the DNA. The sample consists of roughly 2,300,000 clones, 92% of them appearing once. The CDR3 is 14 amino acids. Germline assignment: CDR1 SGHVS and CDR2 FQNEAQ. With 3 bases clipped from V and 3 bases from J, the junction kept 2 bases outside the gene matches. V usage is TRBV7-8 and J usage is TRBJ2-1; 7 nucleotides match TRBD2. This sequence originates from a man aged 18 to 30 in good health. Some clones in this sample may be carry-over from other donors' samples. Sequenced: naive CD4+ T cells from PBMCs. Subset denoted: CD45RA+ positively selected. CDR3 sequence: CASSFSGYYNEQFF. The CDR3 DNA reads as TGTGCCAGCAGCTTTAGCGGGTACTACAATGAGCAGTTCTTC.